This T cell receptor beta chain was sequenced in a study of breast tumors, draining lymph nodes, adjacent tissues. Study-wide results and limits: Tumor TCR diversity was below lymph nodes but above nontumor tissue. That most tumor T cells come from lymph nodes remained unproven. Compared with basal-like, luminal-like tumors shared significantly more repertoire with nontumor tissue.

Note on this clonotype: Its antigen is unknown.

MiXCR, run by TCRdb on the multiplex PCR reads, gives a single entry per CDR3 protein. The repertoire holds tens of thousands of distinct CDR3 sequences, with 45% to 60% as singletons. Germline-derived CDR1 and CDR2 are DFQATT and SNEGSKA (reference sequence). Trimming pared 1 base from V and 4 bases from J, leaving 5 bases between. CDR3 length: 13 amino acids. The source of this sequence is a female donor with breast cancer. Some clones in this sample may be carry-over from other donors' samples. Source material: breast tumor tissue. The gene calls are TRBV20-1 and TRBJ1-6; no firm D call. The DNA for the CDR3 is TGCAGTGCTAGAGGGGGTTATAATTCACCCCTCCACTTT. Protein product: CSARGGYNSPLHF.